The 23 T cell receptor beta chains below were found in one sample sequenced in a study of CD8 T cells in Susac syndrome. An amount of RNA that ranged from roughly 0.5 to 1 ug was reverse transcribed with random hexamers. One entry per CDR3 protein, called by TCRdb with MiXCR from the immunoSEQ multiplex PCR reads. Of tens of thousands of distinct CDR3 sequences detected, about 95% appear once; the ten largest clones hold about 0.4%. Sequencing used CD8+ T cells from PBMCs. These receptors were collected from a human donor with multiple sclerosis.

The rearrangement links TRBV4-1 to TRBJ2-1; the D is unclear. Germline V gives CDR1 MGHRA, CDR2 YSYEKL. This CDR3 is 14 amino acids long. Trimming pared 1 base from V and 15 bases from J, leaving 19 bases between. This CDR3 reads CASSQVSTASYMFF. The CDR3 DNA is TGCGCCAGCAGCCAAGTAAGCACAGCGAGTTATATGTTCTTC.

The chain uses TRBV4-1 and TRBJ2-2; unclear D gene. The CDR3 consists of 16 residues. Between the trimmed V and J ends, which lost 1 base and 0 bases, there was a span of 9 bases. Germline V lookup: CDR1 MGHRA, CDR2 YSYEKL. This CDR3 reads CASSQVAASNTGELFF. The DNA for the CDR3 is TGCGCCAGCAGCCAAGTTGCAGCTTCGAACACCGGGGAGCTGTTTTTT.

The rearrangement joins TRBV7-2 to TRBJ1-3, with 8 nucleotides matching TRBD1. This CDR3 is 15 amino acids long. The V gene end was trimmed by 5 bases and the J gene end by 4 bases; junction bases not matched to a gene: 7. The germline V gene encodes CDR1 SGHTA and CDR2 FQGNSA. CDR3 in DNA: TGTGCCAGCAGCGCAGGACAGGGTATCGGAAACACCATATATTTT. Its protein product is CASSAGQGIGNTIYF.

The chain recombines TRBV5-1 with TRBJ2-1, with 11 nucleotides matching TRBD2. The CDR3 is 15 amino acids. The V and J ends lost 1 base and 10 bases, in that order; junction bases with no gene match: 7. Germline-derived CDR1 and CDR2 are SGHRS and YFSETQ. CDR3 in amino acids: CASSLLAGGEEEQFF. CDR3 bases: TGCGCCAGCAGCTTGTTAGCGGGGGGGGAGGAGGAGCAGTTCTTC.

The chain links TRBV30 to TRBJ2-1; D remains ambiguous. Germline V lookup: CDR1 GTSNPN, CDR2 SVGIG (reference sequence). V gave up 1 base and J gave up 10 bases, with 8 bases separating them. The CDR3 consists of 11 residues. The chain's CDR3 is CAWSDSHEQFF. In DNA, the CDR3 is TGTGCCTGGAGTGATTCGCACGAGCAGTTCTTC.

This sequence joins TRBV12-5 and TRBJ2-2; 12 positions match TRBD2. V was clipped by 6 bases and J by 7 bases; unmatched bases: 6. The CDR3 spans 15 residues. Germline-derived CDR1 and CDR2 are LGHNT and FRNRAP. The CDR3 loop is CASGPTSGRSGELFF. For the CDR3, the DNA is TGTGCTAGTGGCCCGACTAGCGGGAGAAGCGGGGAGCTGTTTTTT.

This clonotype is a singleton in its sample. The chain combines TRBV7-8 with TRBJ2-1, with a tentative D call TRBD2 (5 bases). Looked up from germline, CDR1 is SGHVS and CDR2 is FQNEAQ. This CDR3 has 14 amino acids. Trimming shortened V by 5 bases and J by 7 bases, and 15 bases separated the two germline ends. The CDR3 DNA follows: TGTGCCAGCAGCGCCATCGGGATGGCTAATGAGCAGTTCTTC. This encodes CASSAIGMANEQFF. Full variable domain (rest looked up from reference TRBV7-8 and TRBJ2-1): GAGVSQSPRYKVAKRGQDVALRCDPISGHVSLFWYQQALGQGPEFLTYFQNEAQLDKSGLPSDRFFAERPEGSVSTLKIQRTQQEDSAVYLCASSAIGMANEQFFGPGTRLTVL.

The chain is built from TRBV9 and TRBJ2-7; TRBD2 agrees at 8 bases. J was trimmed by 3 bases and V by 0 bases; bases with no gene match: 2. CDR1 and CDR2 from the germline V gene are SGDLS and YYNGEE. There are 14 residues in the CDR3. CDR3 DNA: TGTGCCAGCAGCGTAGGGACTAGCTACTACGAGCAGTACTTC. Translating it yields CASSVGTSYYEQYF.

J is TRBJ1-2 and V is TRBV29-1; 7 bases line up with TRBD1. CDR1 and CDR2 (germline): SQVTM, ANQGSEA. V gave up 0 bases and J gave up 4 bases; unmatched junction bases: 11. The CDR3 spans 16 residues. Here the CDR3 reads CSVEDRDRPPGYGYTF. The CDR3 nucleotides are TGCAGCGTTGAAGACCGGGACAGACCCCCGGGCTATGGCTACACCTTC.

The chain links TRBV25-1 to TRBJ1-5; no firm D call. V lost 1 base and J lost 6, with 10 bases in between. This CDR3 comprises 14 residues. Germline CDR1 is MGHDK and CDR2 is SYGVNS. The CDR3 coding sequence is TGTGCCAGCAGTGAATTCAGTCTGGGTCAGCCCCAGCATTTT. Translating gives CASSEFSLGQPQHF.

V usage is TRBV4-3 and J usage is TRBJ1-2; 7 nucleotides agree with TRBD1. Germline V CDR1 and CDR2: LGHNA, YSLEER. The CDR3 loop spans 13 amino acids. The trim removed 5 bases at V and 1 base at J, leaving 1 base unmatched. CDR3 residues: CASSTGDNYGYTF. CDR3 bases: TGCGCCAGCAGCACAGGGGATAACTATGGCTACACCTTC.

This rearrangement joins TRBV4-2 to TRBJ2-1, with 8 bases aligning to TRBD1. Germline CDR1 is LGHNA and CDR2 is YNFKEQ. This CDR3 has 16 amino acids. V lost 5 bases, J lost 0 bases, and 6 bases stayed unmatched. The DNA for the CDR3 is TGTGCCAGCAGCAACCGGGACAGGAACTCCTACAATGAGCAGTTCTTC. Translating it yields CASSNRDRNSYNEQFF.

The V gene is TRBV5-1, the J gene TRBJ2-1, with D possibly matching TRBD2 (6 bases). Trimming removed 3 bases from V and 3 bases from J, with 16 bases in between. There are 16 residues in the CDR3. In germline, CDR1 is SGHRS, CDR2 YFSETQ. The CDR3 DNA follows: TGCGCCAGCAGCTCCAGCCGCGGGGCCCACTACAATGAGCAGTTCTTC. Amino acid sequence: CASSSSRGAHYNEQFF.

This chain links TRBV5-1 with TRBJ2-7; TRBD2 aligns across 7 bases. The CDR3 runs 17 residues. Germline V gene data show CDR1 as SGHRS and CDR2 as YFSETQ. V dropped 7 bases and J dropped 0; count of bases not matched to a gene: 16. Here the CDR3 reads CASSLGRDDLSSYEQYF. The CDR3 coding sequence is TGCGCCAGCTCATTGGGGAGGGATGATCTCAGCTCCTACGAGCAGTACTTC.

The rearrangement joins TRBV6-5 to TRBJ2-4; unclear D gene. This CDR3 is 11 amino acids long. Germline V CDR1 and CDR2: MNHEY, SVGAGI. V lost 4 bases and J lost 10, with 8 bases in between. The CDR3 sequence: CASSSGRIQYF. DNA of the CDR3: TGTGCCAGCAGTTCCGGCCGGATTCAGTACTTC.

The CDR3 sequence: CASSLQLLGGANVLTF. Here the CDR3 DNA reads TGTGCCAGCAGCCTGCAACTGTTGGGAGGGGCCAACGTCCTGACTTTC. The chain employs TRBV9 and TRBJ2-6; D remains unclear. The CDR3 is 16 amino acids. CDR1 is SGDLS and CDR2 is YYNGEE in the germline V gene. Trimming took off 4 bases at V and 4 bases at J, with 15 bases between the two ends.

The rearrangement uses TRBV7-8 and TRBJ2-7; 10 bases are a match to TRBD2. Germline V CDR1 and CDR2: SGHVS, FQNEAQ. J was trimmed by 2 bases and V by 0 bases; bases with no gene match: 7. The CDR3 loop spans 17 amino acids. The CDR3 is CASSLAASGSKAYEQYF. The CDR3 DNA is TGTGCCAGCAGCTTAGCGGCTAGCGGGAGTAAGGCCTACGAGCAGTACTTC.

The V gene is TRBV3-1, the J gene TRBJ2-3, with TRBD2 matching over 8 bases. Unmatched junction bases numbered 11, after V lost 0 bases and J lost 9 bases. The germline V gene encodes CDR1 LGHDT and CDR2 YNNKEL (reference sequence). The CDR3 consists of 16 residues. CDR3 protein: CASSQDSGLAARTQYF. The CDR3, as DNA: TGTGCCAGCAGCCAAGATTCAGGACTAGCTGCCAGGACGCAGTATTTT.

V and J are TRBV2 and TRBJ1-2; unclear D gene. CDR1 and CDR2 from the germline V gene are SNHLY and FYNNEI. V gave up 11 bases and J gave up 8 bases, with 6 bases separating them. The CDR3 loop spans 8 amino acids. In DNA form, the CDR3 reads TGTGCCGCGGAGGGCTACACCTTC. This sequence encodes CAAEGYTF. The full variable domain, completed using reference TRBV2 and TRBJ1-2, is EPEVTQTPSHQVTQMGQEVILRCVPISNHLYFYWYRQILGQKVEFLVSFYNNEISEKSEIFDDQFSVERPDGSNFTLKIRSTKLEDSAMYFCAAEGYTFGSGTRLTVV.

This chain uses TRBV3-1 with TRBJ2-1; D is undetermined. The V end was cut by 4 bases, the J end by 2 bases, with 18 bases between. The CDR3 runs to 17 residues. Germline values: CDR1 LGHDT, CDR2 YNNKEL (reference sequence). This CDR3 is CASSPPHPIETYNEQFF. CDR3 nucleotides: TGTGCCAGCAGCCCTCCCCACCCCATTGAGACCTACAATGAGCAGTTCTTC.

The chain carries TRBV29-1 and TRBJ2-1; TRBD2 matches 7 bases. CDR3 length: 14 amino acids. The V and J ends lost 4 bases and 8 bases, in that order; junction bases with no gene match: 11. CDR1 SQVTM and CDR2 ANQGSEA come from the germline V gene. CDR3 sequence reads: CSVVWGRAVDEQFF. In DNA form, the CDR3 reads TGCAGCGTTGTGTGGGGGAGGGCCGTGGATGAGCAGTTCTTC.

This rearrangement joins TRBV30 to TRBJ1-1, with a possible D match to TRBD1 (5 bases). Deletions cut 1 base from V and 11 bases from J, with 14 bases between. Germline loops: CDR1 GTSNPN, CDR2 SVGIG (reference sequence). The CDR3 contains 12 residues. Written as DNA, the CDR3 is TGTGCCTGGAGTGCCCTGAGGGACGACGCTTTCTTT. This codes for CAWSALRDDAFF.

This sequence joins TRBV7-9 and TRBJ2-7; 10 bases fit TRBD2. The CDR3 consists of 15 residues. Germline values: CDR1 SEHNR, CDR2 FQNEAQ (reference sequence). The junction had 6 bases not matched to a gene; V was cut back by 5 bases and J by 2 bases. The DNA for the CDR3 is TGTGCCAGCAGCCTTAGCGGGAGGCCGACCTACGAGCAGTACTTC. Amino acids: CASSLSGRPTYEQYF.